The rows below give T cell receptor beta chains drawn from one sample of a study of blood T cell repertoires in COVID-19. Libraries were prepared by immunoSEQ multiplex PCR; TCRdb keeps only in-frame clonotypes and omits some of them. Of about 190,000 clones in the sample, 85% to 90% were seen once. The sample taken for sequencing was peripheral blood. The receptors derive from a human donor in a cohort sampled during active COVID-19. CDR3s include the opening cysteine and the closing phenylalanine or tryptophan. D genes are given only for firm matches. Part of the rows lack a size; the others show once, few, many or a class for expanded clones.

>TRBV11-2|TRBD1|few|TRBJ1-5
TGTGCCAGCAGCTTAGACGGGGGACAGGCTCATCAGCCCCAGCATTTT
CASSLDGGQAHQPQHF
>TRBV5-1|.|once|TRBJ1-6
TGCGCCAGCAGCTGGGGCGGGAGTGGTATCGGGAATTCACCCCTCCACTTT
CASSWGGSGIGNSPLHF
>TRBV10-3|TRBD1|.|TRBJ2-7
TGTGCCATCAGTTTGGCTTTGGGGACAGGGCACGAGCAGTACTTC
CAISLALGTGHEQYF
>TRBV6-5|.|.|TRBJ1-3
TGTGCCAGCAGTTTAGCCCCGACTGGTGGAAACACCATATATTTT
CASSLAPTGGNTIYF
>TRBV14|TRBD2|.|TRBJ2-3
TGTGCCAGCAGCCCCACGGGGGGGTCCCCCACAGATACGCAGTATTTT
CASSPTGGSPTDTQYF
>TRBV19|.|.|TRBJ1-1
TGTGCCAGTAGCCAAACTGGACAGAAGAACACTGAAGCTTTCTTT
CASSQTGQKNTEAFF
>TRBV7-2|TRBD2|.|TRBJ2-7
TGTGCCAGCAGCCGCGTAGCGGGAGCGGGCTCCTACGAGCAGTACTTC
CASSRVAGAGSYEQYF
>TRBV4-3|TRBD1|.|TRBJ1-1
TGCGCCAGCAGCCAAGATATCGACAGGGGAGGTACTGAAGCTTTCTTT
CASSQDIDRGGTEAFF
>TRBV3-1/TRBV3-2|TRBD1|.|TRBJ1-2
TGTGCCAGCAGCCACGTAACAGGGGTTGGGGGCTATGGCTACACCTTC
CASSHVTGVGGYGYTF
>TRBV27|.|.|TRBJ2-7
TGTGCCAGCAGTCGCCGCTCCACAATTCACTACGAGCAGTACTTC
CASSRRSTIHYEQYF
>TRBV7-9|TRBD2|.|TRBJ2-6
TGTGCCAGCAGCCCTCTAGCGGGAAGCTCTGGGGCCAACGTCCTGACTTTC
CASSPLAGSSGANVLTF
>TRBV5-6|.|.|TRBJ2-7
TGTGCCAGCAGCTTTGGGAGTAACGAGCAGTACTTC
CASSFGSNEQYF
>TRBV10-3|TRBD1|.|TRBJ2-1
TGTGCCATCAGTGACGACAGGGGGCGCGGTGAGCAGTTCTTC
CAISDDRGRGEQFF
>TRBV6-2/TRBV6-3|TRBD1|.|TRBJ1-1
TGTGCCAGCAGTTACCCCCCCGGGACAGGGAGGAACACTGAAGCTTTCTTT
CASSYPPGTGRNTEAFF
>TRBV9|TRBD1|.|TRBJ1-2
TGTGCCAAAACCGTGGGGGACAGCCAATGGGGGGCCTATGGCTACACCTTC
CAKTVGDSQWGAYGYTF
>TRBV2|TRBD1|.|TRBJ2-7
TGTGCCAGCATCCATTCCGGGACAGGGGACTACGAGCAGTACTTC
CASIHSGTGDYEQYF
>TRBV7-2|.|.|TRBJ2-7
TGTGCCAGCAGCTCGGGACTGAAAACCTACGAGCAGTACTTC
CASSSGLKTYEQYF
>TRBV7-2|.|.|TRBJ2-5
TGTGCCAGCAGCTTAGGCCAGAAAGAGACCCAGTACTTC
CASSLGQKETQYF
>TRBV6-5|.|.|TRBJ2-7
TGTGCCAGCAGTACCAGGGGCGCAGGGAACGAGCAGTACTTC
CASSTRGAGNEQYF
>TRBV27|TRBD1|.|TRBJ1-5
TGTGCCAGCAGTTCTATCGACAGGGGCAATCAGCCCCAGCATTTT
CASSSIDRGNQPQHF
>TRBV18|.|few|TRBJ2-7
TGTGCCAGCTCACCAGGTAGCTCCTACGAGCAGTACTTC
CASSPGSSYEQYF
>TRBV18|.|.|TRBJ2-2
TGTGCCAGCTCACCACTCATGGCCGCGAACACCGGGGAGCTGTTTTTT
CASSPLMAANTGELFF
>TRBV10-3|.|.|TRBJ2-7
TGTGCCATCAGTGAGTCCGTCAGACAGGCCTACGAGCAGTACTTC
CAISESVRQAYEQYF
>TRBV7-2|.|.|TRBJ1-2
TGTGCCAGCAGCTTGACAGAAGGAGGGACTCAAAGCGGCTACACCTTC
CASSLTEGGTQSGYTF
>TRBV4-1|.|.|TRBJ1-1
TGCGCCAGCAGCCGGATTGACAGACCCAACACTGAAGCTTTCTTT
CASSRIDRPNTEAFF
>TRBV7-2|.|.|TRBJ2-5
TGTGCCAGCAGCTCCAGCAGGGTAGTGTGGGAGACCCAGTACTTC
CASSSSRVVWETQYF
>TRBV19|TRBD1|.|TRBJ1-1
TGTGCCAGCCTCCGGACAGGGCACACTGAAGCTTTCTTT
CASLRTGHTEAFF
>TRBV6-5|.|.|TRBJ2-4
TGTGCCAGCAGAACCCCCGGGGGGCGCACAAACATTCAGTACTTC
CASRTPGGRTNIQYF
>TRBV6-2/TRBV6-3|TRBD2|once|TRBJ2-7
TGTGCCAGCAGTTACCCCCGAGCGGGAGTTGGCTACGAGCAGTACTTC
CASSYPRAGVGYEQYF
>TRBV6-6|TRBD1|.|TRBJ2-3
TGTGCCAGCAGTCCGGCGGCTTACAGGGGTCAAACAGATACGCAGTATTTT
CASSPAAYRGQTDTQYF
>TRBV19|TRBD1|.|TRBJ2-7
TGTGCCAGTAGTACCGGGACAGGGGGCTTCGAGCAGTACTTC
CASSTGTGGFEQYF
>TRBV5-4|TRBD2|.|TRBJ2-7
TGTGCCAGCAGCTCCATAGGACTAGCGGGAGCCGAGCAGTACTTC
CASSSIGLAGAEQYF
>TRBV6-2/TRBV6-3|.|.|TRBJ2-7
TGTGCCAGCAGTTACAGACTAGTCCGCGAGCAGTACTTC
CASSYRLVREQYF
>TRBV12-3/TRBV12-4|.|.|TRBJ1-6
TGTGCCAGCAGTTTAGCGCGGGGTTCACCCCTCCACTTT
CASSLARGSPLHF
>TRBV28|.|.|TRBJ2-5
TGTGCCAGCAGTGTACCAGGGTGGGAGACCCAGTACTTC
CASSVPGWETQYF
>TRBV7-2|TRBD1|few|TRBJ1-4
TGTGCCAGCAGCCCAGGACAGGGGGCTAATGAAAAACTGTTTTTT
CASSPGQGANEKLFF
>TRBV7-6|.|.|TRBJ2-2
TGTGCCAGCAGCCTAGAAGCGGACCAGACCGGGGAGCTGTTTTTT
CASSLEADQTGELFF
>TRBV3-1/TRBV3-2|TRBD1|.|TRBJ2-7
TGTGCCAGCAGCCGCGGGACAGGGAGCTCCTACGAGCAGTACTTC
CASSRGTGSSYEQYF
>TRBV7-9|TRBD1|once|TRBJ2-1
TGTGCCAGCAGCTTGGGGAGGACAGGGGTCTACAATGAGCAGTTCTTC
CASSLGRTGVYNEQFF
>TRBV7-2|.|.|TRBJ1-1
TGTGCCAGCAGCTCCCGCCGGACAGCCTTGAACACTGAAGCTTTCTTT
CASSSRRTALNTEAFF
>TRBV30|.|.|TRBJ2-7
TGTGCCTGGAGTGTAAGTAAATCTAGTAACGAGCAGTACTTC
CAWSVSKSSNEQYF
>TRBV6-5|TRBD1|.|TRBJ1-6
TGTGCCAGCAGTTACGCCGGACAGGCGGCAAATTCACCCCTCCACTTT
CASSYAGQAANSPLHF
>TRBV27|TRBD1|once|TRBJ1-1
TGTGCCAGCCAGGACAGGCTGAACACTGAAGCTTTCTTT
CASQDRLNTEAFF
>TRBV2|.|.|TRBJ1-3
TGTGCCAGCAGTGTAGGAAAACAGGATCGAAACACCATATATTTT
CASSVGKQDRNTIYF
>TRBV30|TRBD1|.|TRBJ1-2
TGTGCCTGGAGCGGAAGACAGGGCAACTATGGCTACACCTTC
CAWSGRQGNYGYTF
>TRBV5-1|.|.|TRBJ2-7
TGCGCCAGCAGCCCCCTGTCTAGGGGAGAGCAGTACTTC
CASSPLSRGEQYF
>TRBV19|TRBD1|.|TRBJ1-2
TGTGCCATCCGGGGTCCCTCAACAGGGGGCCGAGGCTATGGCTACACCTTC
CAIRGPSTGGRGYGYTF
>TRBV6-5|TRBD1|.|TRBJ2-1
TGTGCCAGCAGACCACAGGGGTACAATGAGCAGTTCTTC
CASRPQGYNEQFF
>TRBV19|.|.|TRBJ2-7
TGTGCCAGTAGTCCAGGGGCCTTCTACGAGCAGTACTTC
CASSPGAFYEQYF
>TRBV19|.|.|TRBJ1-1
TGTGCCAGTAGTATAGATCCCGGGGGGCTGAACACTGAAGCTTTCTTT
CASSIDPGGLNTEAFF
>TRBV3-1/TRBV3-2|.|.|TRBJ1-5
TGTGCCAGCAGCCTCCCAAAGCGCGAAGAAGGAAGCAATCAGCCCCAGCATTTT
CASSLPKREEGSNQPQHF
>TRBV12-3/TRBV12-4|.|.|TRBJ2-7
TGTGCCAGCAGCCACACGTCCGAGCAGTACTTC
CASSHTSEQYF
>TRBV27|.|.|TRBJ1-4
TGTGCCAGCAGTTCGACATACGACACGAATGAAAAACTGTTTTTT
CASSSTYDTNEKLFF